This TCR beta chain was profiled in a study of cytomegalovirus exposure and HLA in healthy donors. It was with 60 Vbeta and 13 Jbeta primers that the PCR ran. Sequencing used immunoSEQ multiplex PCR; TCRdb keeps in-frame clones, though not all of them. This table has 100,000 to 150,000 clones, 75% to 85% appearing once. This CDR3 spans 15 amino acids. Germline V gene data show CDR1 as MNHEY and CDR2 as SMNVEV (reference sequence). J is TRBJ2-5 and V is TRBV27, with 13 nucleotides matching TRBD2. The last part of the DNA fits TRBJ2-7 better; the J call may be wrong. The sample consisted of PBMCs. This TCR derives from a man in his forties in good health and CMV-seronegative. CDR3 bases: TGTGCCAGCACCCCACTAGCGGGAGGGTCCTACGAGCAGTACTTC. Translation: CASTPLAGGSYEQYF.